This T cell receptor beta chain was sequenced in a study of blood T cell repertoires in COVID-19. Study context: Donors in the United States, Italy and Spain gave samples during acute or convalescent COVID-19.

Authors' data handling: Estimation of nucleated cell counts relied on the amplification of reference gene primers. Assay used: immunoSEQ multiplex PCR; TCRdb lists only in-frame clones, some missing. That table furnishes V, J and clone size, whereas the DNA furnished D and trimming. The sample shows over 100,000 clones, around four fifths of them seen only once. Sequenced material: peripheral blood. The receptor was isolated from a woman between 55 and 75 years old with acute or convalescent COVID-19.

The CDR3 reads CASREGGTKQFF. In DNA, the CDR3 is TGTGCCAGCAGAGAGGGCGGGACGAAACAGTTCTTC. V is TRBV28 and J is TRBJ2-1, with a weak D call TRBD2 (6 bases). Germline CDR1 is MDHEN and CDR2 is SYDVKM. The CDR3 has 12 amino acids. V lost 6 bases and J lost 13, with 16 bases in between.